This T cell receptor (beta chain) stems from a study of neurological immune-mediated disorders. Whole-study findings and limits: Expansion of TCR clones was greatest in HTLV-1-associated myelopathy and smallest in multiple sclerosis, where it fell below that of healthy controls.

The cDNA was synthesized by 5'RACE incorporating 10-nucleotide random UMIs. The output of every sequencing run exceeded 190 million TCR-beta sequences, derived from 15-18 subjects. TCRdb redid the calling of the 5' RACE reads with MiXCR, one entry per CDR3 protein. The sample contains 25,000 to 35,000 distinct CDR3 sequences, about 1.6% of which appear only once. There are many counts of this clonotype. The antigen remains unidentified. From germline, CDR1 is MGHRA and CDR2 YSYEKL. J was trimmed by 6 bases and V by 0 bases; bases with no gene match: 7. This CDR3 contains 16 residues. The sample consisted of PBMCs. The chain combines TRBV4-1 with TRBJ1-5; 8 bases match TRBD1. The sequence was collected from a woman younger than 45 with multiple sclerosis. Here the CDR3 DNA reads TGCGCCAGCAGCCAAGATAGGGACAGGCAGGGTCAGCCCCAGCATTTT. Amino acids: CASSQDRDRQGQPQHF.